This TCR beta chain is drawn from a study of shared clonotypes between healthy human individuals (dated by TCRdb to 2018 to 2020). With regard to the full study: A couple of women and a few men aged 18 to 49 years were included in the cohort. For each donor, three plates each were used for CD4 naive and CD4 memory, two plates were used for CD8 naive, and one plate was used for CD8 memory. Blood TCR repertoires of about 5 healthy adults were deeply sequenced to estimate repertoire size and the extent of clonotype sharing between individuals. To increase sequencing depth and limit assay-specific biases, different laboratories used diverse techniques to prepare libraries and sequence TCR repertoires. Per donor, leukapheresis produced somewhere between about 0.9 and 9.5 billion PBMCs.

About this clone itself: The antigen it recognizes is unknown. No base-level quality is on record; no much larger clone is a single base apart.

TCR CDR3 regions were amplified from genomic DNA by multiplex PCR using the deep immunoSEQ assay. For each cell subset, the extracted genomic DNA was distributed evenly across all wells of several immunoSEQ 96-well plates, and each plate served as one replicate. Each replicate PCR for sorted subsets received roughly 200 ng genomic DNA, equal to roughly 29,000 T cell genomes. Purified libraries were measured with a Qubit 3.0 fluorometer, size-checked on a Bioanalyzer 2100, and measured again with the KAPA Library Quantification kit. Each immunoSEQ 96-well plate was sequenced on its own single-read 150-cycle Illumina NextSeq 550 flow cell. From the authors' description of their analysis: Because the immunoSEQ output included only junctional sequences and no quality scores, the filtering could not be the same as the filtering used for full-length reads. To assign V/J genes and CDR3, sequences were annotated against IMGT germline references using PyIR, a Python wrapper for IgBLAST v1.9. Reads were filtered out if the reads had weak V/J assignments (E-value above 1e-6), no CDR3, stop codons, out-of-frame junctions, or ambiguous translated residues. V3J clonotypes were defined as sequences sharing an identical inferred V gene, J gene, and CDR3 amino acid sequence. Percentage overlap between repertoires was calculated by dividing the number of shared unique clonotypes by the size of the smaller repertoire. RTK rarefaction, the Chao1 estimator, and Recon v2.1 estimates of unobserved clonotypes were used to assess repertoire richness. Generation probabilities were computed with OLGA for all TCRbeta clonotypes obtained by the gDNA method from a few donors. TCRdb retrieved this table from immuneACCESS and kept in-frame rearrangements only. Not all clones are present; in checked studies, unresolved V genes account for under half, and no reason is known for the remainder. Clonal size and the V and J genes are those of that table, whereas D and trimming came from the DNA. Across this sample there are roughly 380,000 clones, with approximately 96% seen only once. The top ten clonotypes cover around 0.29% of the sample.

What the study reported, not specific to this receptor: The genetic and exposure-history diversity represented was limited by the small number of donors. Sharing across several donors was observed for approximately 5% of naive CD4, less than 4% of naive CD8, roughly 2.4% of memory CD4, and roughly 0.43% of memory CD8 clonotypes. Sampling was restricted to blood, and TCR repertoires in tissue are likely to differ from TCR repertoires in blood. Naive subsets generally had larger estimated clonotype richness than memory subsets did. Pairwise subsampling indicated that sequencing depth was expected to affect the degree of clonotype sharing among donors. Rarefaction of sorted-subset datasets indicated incomplete sequencing despite the large sequencing depth. Compared with non-shared clonotypes, clonotypes shared by all four sorted-subset donors had higher generation probabilities.

Donors were healthy HIV-negative adults with no recently reported acute infections or vaccinations. Every donor was a Caucasian adult living in Nashville, Tennessee, USA. CD8 memory samples were composed of magnetically selected CD45RO+ cells combined with CCR7-negative CD45RA+ effector memory (TemRA) cells. Blood was obtained by leukapheresis, after which PBMCs were separated by Ficoll-Histopaque density gradient centrifugation and cryopreserved in liquid nitrogen vapor phase. Purity and quantity of every magnetically sorted T cell population were checked by analytical flow cytometry. From each sorted fraction, genomic DNA was isolated and quantified by UV absorbance on a Nanodrop 2000c. The germline V gene encodes CDR1 SGHVS and CDR2 FNYEAQ. The CDR3 runs 14 residues from the cysteine to the phenylalanine. Of all the DNA, just the CDR3 is kept, 42 bases in frame from base 1. V drops 0 bases and J drops 4 bases, leaving 8 bases in between.

This receptor was obtained from a man aged 30 to 45 in good health. Sequencing input: memory CD8+ T cells sorted from blood. Sample cell subset or site, as interpreted from the label and publication: CD45RO+ cells pooled with CCR7-negative TemRA cells. The chain is made from TRBV7-6 and TRBJ2-3; a confident D gene designation cannot be given. CDR3 region: CASSLAGMADTQYF. The DNA sequence is given as TGTGCCAGCAGCTTAGCAGGGATGGCAGATACGCAGTATTTT.